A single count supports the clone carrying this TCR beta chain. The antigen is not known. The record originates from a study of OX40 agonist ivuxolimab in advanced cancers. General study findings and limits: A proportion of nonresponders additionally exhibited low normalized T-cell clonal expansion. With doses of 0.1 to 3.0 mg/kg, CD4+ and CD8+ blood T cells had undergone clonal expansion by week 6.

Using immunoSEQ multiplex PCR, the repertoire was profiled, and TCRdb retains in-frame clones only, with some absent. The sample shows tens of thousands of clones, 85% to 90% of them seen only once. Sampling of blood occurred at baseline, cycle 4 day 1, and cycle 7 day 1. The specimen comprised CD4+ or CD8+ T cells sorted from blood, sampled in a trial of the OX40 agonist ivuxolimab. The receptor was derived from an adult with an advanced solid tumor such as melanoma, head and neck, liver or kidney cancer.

As DNA, the CDR3 is TGCGCCAGCAGAACAGGGTACCAAGAGACCCAGTACTTC. It encodes CASRTGYQETQYF. The rearrangement joins TRBV5-1 to TRBJ2-5; a weak D match, TRBD1 (6 bases). The V end lost 5 bases, the J end lost 0 bases, and 8 bases lay between the germline ends. Germline values: CDR1 SGHRS, CDR2 YFSETQ. This CDR3 has 13 residues.